One sample yielded the 5 T cell receptor beta chains listed below, sequenced in a study of identical twins. TCRdb re-called the 5' RACE reads with MiXCR, one entry per CDR3 protein. The sample consists of hundreds of thousands of distinct CDR3 sequences, approximately 6% of them appearing once. The specimen sequenced was naive T cells sorted from blood. The receptor set was obtained from a young man in good health.

This clonotype was observed many times. V gene TRBV20-1 combines with J gene TRBJ1-1; 9 bases agree with TRBD1. Germline CDR1 DFQATT, CDR2 SNEGSKA (reference sequence). There are 15 residues in the CDR3. V lost 0 bases to trimming and J lost 4 bases; unmatched junction nucleotides: 6. DNA for the CDR3: TGCAGTGCTAGAGATAGGAGACAGGGGGGCACTGAAGCTTTCTTT. Translation gives CSARDRRQGGTEAFF.

This clonotype was seen many times. J is TRBJ2-3 and V is TRBV12-3 or TRBV12-4; the match to TRBD1 covers 7 bases. V lost 5 bases to trimming and J lost 8 bases; unmatched junction nucleotides: 13. This CDR3 comprises 15 residues. Written as DNA, the CDR3 is TGTGCCAGCAGTCCCACAGGGGCGCAGGGAGCTACGCAGTATTTT. This gives the protein CASSPTGAQGATQYF.

This clonotype has a count of ten or more. The chain has TRBV11-2 and TRBJ2-7; the match to TRBD2 covers 11 bases. V shed 0 bases and J 0 bases; nucleotides not matched to a gene: 7. The V gene's germline CDR1 is SGHAT and CDR2 FQNNGV. The CDR3 extends over 18 amino acids. In DNA form, the CDR3 reads TGTGCCAGCAGCTTAGATCGCCTAGCGGGAGGCCGCTCCTACGAGCAGTACTTC. This codes for CASSLDRLAGGRSYEQYF.

CDR3 DNA sequence: TGTGCCAGCAGTTTAATCCGAGGTTCACCCCTCCACTTT. As protein: CASSLIRGSPLHF. The chain is built from TRBV28 and TRBJ1-6; no definite D call. V was clipped by 2 bases and J by 9 bases, with 8 bases between them. The CDR3 contains 13 residues. Germline CDR1 is MDHEN and CDR2 is SYDVKM.

This clonotype was observed at least ten times. The chain carries TRBV5-6 and TRBJ2-2, with 7 positions matching TRBD2. The CDR3 consists of 15 residues. J gave up 4 bases and V 5 bases, and 8 bases lay outside the gene matches. CDR1 is SGHDT and CDR2 is YYEEEE in the germline V gene. CDR3 in DNA: TGTGCCAGCAGACCAACTCTAGCGGCCACCGGGGAGCTGTTTTTT. Protein: CASRPTLAATGELFF.